One TCR beta chain is described in this entry. Germline values: CDR1 LNHDA, CDR2 SQIVND (reference sequence). The CDR3 runs to 14 residues. With 6 bases removed from V and 2 bases from J, the gap between germline ends came to 10 bases. The sample is drawn from a study of blood T cell repertoires in COVID-19. Study-level information: Both acute and convalescent COVID-19 samples were obtained from the United States, Italy and Spain.

Per the authors' pipeline: Reference gene primer amplification in the assay estimated nucleated cell counts. Here immunoSEQ multiplex PCR was the method, and the copy in TCRdb shows in-frame clones only, minus some. The V and J calls and the clone size are those of that table, but D and trimming were determined from the DNA. The data contain over 65,000 clones, 90% of them singletons. Sequences were obtained from peripheral blood. The gene calls are TRBV19 and TRBJ2-2; no clear D. The receptor's source is a human donor in a cohort sampled during active COVID-19. CDR3: CASSWADNTGELFF. The CDR3 region has the DNA TGTGCCAGTAGCTGGGCAGACAACACCGGGGAGCTGTTTTTT.